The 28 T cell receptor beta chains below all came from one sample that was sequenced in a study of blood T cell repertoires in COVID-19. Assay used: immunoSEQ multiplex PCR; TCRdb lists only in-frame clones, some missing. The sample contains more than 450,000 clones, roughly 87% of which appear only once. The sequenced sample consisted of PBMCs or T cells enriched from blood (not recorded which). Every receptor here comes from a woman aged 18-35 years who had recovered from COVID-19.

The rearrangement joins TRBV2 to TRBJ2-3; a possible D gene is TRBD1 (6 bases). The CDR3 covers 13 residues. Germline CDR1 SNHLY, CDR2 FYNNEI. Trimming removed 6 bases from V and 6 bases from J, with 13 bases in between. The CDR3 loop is CASSPYREDTQYF. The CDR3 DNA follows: TGTGCCAGCAGCCCCTACAGGGAGGATACGCAGTATTTT.

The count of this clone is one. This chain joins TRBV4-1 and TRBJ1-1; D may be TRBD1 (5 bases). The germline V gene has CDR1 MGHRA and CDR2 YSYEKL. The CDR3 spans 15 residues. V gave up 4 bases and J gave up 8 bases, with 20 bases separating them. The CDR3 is CASSLVSGVSSEAFF. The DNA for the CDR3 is TGCGCCAGCAGCCTCGTTTCGGGGGTAAGTAGCGAAGCTTTCTTT.

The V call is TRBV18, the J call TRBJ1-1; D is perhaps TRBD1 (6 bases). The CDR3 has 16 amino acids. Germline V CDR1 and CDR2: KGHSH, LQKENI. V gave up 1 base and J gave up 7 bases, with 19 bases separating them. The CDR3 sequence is CASSPLETGWKVEAFF. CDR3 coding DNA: TGTGCCAGCTCACCACTAGAGACAGGTTGGAAGGTTGAAGCTTTCTTT.

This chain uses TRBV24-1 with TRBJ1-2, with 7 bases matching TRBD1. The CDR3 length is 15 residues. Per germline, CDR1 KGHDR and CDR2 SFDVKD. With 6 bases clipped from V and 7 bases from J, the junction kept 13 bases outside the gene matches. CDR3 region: CATSPRQGRVRGYTF. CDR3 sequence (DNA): TGTGCCACCAGTCCCCGACAGGGCCGTGTTCGTGGCTACACCTTC.

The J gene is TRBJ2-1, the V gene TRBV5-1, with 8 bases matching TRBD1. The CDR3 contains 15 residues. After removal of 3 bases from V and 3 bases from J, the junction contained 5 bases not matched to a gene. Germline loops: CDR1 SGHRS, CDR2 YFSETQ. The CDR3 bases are TGCGCCAGCAGCTCGGGACAGGATAACTACAATGAGCAGTTCTTC. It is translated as CASSSGQDNYNEQFF.

CDR3 sequence: CASSPQGAFGGELFF. The CDR3 bases are TGTGCCAGCAGCCCCCAGGGGGCTTTCGGCGGGGAGCTGTTTTTT. V is TRBV7-6 and J is TRBJ2-2, with 8 bases identical to TRBD1. This CDR3 contains 15 residues. V dropped 5 bases and J dropped 7; count of bases not matched to a gene: 9. The germline gives CDR1 SGHVS, CDR2 FNYEAQ. The variable domain in full, completed from reference TRBV7-6 and TRBJ2-2, reads GAGVSQSPRYKVTKRGQDVALRCDPISGHVSLYWYRQALGQGPEFLTYFNYEAQQDKSGLPNDRFSAERPEGSISTLTIQRTEQRDSAMYRCASSPQGAFGGELFFGEGSRLTVL.

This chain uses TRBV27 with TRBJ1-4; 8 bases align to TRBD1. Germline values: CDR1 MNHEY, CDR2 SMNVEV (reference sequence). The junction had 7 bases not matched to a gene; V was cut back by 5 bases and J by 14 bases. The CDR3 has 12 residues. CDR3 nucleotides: TGTGCCAGCAGTCCCATGACAGGGGTTCTGTTTTTT. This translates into CASSPMTGVLFF.

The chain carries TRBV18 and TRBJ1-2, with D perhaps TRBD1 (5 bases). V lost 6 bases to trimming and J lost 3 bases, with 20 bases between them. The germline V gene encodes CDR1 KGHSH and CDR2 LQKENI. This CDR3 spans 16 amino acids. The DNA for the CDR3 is TGTGCCAGCTCCCCCAATCCAGGGTCCGGAGACTATGGCTACACCTTC. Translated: CASSPNPGSGDYGYTF.

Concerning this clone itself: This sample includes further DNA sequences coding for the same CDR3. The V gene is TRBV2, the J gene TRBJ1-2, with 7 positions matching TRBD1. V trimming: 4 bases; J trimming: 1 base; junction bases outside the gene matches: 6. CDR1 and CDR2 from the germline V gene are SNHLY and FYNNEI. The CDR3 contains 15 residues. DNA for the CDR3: TGTGCCAGCAGTGCCGGGACAGCTCTTAACTATGGCTACACCTTC. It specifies CASSAGTALNYGYTF.

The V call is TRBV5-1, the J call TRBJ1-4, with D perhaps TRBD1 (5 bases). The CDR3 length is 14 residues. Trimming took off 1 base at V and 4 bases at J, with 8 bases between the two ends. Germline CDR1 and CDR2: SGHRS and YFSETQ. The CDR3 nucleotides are TGCGCCAGCAGCTTGTCAGGGTTTAATGAAAAACTGTTTTTT. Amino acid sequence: CASSLSGFNEKLFF.

Here the CDR3 reads CASSLQGLAGGELFF. In DNA, the CDR3 is TGTGCCAGCAGTTTGCAAGGACTAGCGGGCGGGGAGCTGTTTTTT. The rearrangement uses TRBV28 and TRBJ2-2, with 11 bases lining up with TRBD2. CDR1 is MDHEN, CDR2 SYDVKM, per germline. CDR3 length equals 15 residues. J gave up 7 bases and V 3 bases, and 4 bases lay outside the gene matches.

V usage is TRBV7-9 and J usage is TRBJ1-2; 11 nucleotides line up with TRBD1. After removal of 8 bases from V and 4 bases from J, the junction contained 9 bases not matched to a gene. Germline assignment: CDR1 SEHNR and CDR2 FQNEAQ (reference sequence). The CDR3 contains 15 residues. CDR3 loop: CASGRSGTGGYGYTF. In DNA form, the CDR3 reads TGTGCCAGCGGCAGGTCCGGGACAGGGGGCTATGGCTACACCTTC.

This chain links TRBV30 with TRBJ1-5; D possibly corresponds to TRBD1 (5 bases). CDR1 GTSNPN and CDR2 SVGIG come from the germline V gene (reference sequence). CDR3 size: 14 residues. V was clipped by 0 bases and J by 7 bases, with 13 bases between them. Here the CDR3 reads CAWSVGRGGQPQHF. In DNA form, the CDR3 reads TGTGCCTGGAGTGTCGGACGGGGGGGGCAGCCCCAGCATTTT.

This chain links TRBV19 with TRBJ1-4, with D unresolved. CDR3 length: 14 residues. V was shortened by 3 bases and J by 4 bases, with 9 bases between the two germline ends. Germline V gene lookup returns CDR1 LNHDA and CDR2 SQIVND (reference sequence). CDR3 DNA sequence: TGTGCCAGTAGTATTCGAGAGCGTAATGAAAAACTGTTTTTT. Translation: CASSIRERNEKLFF.

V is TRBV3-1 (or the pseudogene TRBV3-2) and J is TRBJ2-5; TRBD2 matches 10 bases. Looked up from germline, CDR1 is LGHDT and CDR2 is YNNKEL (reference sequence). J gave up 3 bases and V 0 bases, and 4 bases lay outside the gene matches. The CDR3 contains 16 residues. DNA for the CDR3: TGTGCCAGCAGCCAAGATGTAGCGGGGGGTAAAGAGACCCAGTACTTC. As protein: CASSQDVAGGKETQYF.

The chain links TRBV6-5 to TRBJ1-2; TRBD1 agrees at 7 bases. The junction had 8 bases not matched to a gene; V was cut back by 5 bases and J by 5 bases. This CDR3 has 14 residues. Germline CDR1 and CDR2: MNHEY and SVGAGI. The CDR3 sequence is CASSPPGQPYGYTF. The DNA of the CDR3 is TGTGCCAGCAGTCCACCGGGACAGCCTTATGGCTACACCTTC.

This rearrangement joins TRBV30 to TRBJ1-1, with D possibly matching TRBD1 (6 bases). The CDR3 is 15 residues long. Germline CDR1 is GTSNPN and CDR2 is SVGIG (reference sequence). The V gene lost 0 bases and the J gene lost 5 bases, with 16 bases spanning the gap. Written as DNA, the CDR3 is TGTGCCTGGAGTGTACGTCCCCAGGGGCAAACTGAAGCTTTCTTT. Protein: CAWSVRPQGQTEAFF.

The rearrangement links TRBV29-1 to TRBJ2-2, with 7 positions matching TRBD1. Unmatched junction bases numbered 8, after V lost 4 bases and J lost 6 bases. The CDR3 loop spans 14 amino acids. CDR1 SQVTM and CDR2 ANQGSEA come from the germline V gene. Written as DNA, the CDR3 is TGCAGCGTTGGGCAGGACAGGTGGGCCGGGGAGCTGTTTTTT. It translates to CSVGQDRWAGELFF.

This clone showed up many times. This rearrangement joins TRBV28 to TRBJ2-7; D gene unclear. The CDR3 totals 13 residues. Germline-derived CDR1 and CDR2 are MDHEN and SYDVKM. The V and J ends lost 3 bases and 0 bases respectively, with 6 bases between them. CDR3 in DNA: TGTGCCAGCAGTTTTATGAGCTCCTACGAGCAGTACTTC. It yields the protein CASSFMSSYEQYF.

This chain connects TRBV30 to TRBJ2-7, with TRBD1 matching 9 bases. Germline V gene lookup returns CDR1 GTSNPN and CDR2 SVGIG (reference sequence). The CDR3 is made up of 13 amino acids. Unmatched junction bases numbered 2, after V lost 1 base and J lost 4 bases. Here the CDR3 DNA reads TGTGCCTGGAGTGGCGGGACAGGGTACGAGCAGTACTTC. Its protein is CAWSGGTGYEQYF.

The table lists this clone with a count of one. The CDR3 sequence is CASVGGTSGFTDTQYF. CDR3 nucleotides: TGTGCCAGCGTGGGCGGGACTAGCGGATTCACAGATACGCAGTATTTT. V usage is TRBV2 and J usage is TRBJ2-3, with 11 bases that match TRBD2. This CDR3 has 16 residues. Germline trimming cut 8 bases from V and 2 bases from J; bases unmatched to any gene: 9. The germline V gene encodes CDR1 SNHLY and CDR2 FYNNEI.

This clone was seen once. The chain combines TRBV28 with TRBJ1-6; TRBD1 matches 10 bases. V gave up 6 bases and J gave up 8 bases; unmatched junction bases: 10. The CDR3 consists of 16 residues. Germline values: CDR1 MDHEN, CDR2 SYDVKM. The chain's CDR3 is CASSESAGTGDSPLHF. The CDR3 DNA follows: TGTGCCAGCAGCGAATCGGCCGGGACAGGGGATTCACCCCTCCACTTT.

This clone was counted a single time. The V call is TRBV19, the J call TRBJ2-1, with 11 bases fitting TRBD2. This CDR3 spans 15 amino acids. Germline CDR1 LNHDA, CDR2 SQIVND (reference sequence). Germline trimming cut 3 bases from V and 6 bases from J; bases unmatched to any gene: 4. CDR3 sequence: CASSILAGGSNEQFF. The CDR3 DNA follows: TGTGCCAGTAGTATTCTAGCGGGGGGTAGCAATGAGCAGTTCTTC.

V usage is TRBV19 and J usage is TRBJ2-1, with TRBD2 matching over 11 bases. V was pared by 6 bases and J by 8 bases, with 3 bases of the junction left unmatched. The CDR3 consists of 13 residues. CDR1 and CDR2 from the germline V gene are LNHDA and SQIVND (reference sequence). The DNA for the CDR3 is TGTGCCAGTAGACGGACTAGCGGGCATGAGCAGTTCTTC. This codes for CASRRTSGHEQFF.

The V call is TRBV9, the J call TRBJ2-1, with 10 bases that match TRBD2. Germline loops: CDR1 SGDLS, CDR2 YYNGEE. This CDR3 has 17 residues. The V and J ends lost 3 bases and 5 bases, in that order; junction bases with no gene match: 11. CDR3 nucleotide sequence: TGTGCCAGCAGCGAGCCTTATAGCGGGGGGACTCACAATGAGCAGTTCTTC. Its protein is CASSEPYSGGTHNEQFF.

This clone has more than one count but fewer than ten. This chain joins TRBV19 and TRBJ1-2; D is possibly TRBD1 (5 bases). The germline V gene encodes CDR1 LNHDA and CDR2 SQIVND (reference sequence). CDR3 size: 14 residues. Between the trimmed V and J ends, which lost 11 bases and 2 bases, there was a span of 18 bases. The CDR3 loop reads CAARRDVGNYGYTF. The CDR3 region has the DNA TGTGCCGCAAGGAGGGACGTTGGGAACTATGGCTACACCTTC.

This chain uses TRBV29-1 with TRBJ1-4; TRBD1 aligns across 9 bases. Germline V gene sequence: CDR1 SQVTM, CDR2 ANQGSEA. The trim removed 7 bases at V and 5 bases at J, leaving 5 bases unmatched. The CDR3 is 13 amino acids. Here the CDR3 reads CSGTGTGNEKLFF. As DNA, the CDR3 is TGCAGCGGAACCGGGACAGGGAATGAAAAACTGTTTTTT.

In nucleotides, the CDR3 is TGCGCCAGCAGCTTGCCGAGTGAAGCTTTCTTT. Its protein is CASSLPSEAFF. The chain has TRBV5-1 and TRBJ1-1; D ambiguous. Looked up from germline, CDR1 is SGHRS and CDR2 is YFSETQ. V was clipped by 1 base and J by 7 bases, with 5 bases between them. CDR3 length equals 11 residues.